Many counts were recorded for the clone carrying this T cell receptor (beta chain). TCRdb keeps only in-frame clones here, not all; method: immunoSEQ multiplex PCR. The sample holds 120,000 to 150,000 clones, approximately 84% seen once. V shed 4 bases and J 6 bases; nucleotides not matched to a gene: 4. CDR3 length: 14 amino acids. CDR1 is SGHRS and CDR2 is YFSETQ in the germline V gene. The data belong to a study of blood T cell repertoires in COVID-19. As for the study in general: The United States, Italy and Spain provided the acute and convalescent COVID-19 samples.

This TCR derives from a woman aged 45-65 years with acute COVID-19. V usage is TRBV5-1 and J usage is TRBJ1-4, with 9 bases that match TRBD1. The specimen was PBMCs or T cells enriched from blood (not recorded which). DNA of the CDR3: TGCGCCAGCAGCAGGTGGGACAGGGATGAAAAACTGTTTTTT. This sequence encodes CASSRWDRDEKLFF.